The clone carrying this TCR beta chain has just a few counts. The antigen remains undetermined. This sample stems from a study of Ad26.COV2.S vaccination and SARS-CoV-2 variants. Study results and limitations: The breadth of spike-specific CD8+ and CD4+ T cell responses after vaccination was reportedly substantial. Total T cell responses, in the TCR breadth and depth analyses, may have been underestimated.

The table came from immunoSEQ multiplex PCR; TCRdb's copy has only in-frame clones and leaves some out. The sample yields about half a million clones, approximately 90% seen once. The CDR3 has 14 amino acids. Germline loops: CDR1 MNHEY, CDR2 SMNVEV (reference sequence). V lost 6 bases to trimming and J lost 9 bases, with 20 bases between them. Specified treatment: about 20 received Ad26.COV2.S at low or high dose, single or two shots; roughly 5 received placebo; per-sample allocation not given. It was on day 63 after the first vaccine or placebo injection that samples were taken. Material: peripheral blood, obtained in a trial of Ad26.COV2.S vaccine versus placebo. The chain is built from TRBV27 and TRBJ1-2; maybe TRBD1 (5 bases). The receptor was derived from a person between 18 and 65 years old who received the Ad26.COV2.S COVID-19 vaccine or a placebo. For the CDR3, the DNA is TGTGCCAGCAGCTGGGGCACCCAACGGGGAAGCTACACCTTC. Protein: CASSWGTQRGSYTF.